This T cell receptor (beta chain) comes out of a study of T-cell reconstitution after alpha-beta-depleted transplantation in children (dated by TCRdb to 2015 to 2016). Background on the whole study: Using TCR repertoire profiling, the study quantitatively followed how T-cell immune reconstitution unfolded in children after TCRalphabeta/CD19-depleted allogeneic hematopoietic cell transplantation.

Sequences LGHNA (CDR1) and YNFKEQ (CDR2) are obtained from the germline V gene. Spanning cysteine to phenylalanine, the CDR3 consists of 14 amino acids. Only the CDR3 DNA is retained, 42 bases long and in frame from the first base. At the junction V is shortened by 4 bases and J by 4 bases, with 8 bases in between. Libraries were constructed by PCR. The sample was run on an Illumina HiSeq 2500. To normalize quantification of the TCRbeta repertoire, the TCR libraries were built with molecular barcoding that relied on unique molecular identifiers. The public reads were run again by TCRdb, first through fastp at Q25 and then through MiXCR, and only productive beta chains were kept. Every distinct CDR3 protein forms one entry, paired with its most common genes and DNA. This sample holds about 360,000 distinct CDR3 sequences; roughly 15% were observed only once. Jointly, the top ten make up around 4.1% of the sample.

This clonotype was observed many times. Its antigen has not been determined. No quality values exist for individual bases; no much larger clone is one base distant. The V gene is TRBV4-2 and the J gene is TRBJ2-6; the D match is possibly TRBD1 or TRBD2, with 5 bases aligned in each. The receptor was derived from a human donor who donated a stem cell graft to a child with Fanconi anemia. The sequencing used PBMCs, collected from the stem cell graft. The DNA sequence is TGTGCCAGCAGCCCCGAGGGGGGGGCCAACGTCCTGACTTTC. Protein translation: CASSPEGGANVLTF.